The clone carrying this T cell receptor (beta chain) was detected only a few times. The sample comes from a study of blood T cell repertoires in COVID-19. Profiling relied on immunoSEQ multiplex PCR, and the TCRdb table lists in-frame clones only, not all of them. The sample lists 300,000 to 400,000 clones, approximately 89% occurring once. The CDR3 runs to 17 residues. Germline V lookup: CDR1 LGHNA, CDR2 YSLEER. V trimming: 0 bases; J trimming: 4 bases; junction bases outside the gene matches: 7. The source material was peripheral blood. The TCR originated in a woman in her forties or fifties who had recovered from COVID-19. V usage is TRBV4-3 and J usage is TRBJ2-2, with TRBD1 identical over 8 bases. The CDR3 bases are TGCGCCAGCAGCCAAGATCGGGGCAGGGGGCGCACCGGGGAGCTGTTTTTT. Translated: CASSQDRGRGRTGELFF.